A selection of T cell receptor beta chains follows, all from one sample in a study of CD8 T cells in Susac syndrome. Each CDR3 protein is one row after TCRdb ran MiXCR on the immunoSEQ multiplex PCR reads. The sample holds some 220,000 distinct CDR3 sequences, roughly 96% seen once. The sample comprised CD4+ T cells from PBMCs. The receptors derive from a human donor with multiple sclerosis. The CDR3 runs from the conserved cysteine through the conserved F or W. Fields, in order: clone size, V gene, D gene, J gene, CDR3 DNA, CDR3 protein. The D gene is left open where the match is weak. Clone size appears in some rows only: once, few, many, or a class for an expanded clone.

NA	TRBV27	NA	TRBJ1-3	TGTGCCAGCAGCCTACACTCTGGAAACACCATATATTTT	CASSLHSGNTIYF
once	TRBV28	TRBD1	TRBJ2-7	TGTGCCAGCAGCCCCGCGGCAGGGGGCTTCCACGAGCAGTACTTC	CASSPAAGGFHEQYF
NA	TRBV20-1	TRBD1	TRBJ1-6	TGCAGTGCTAGAGCTTGGACAGGAATCGATTCACCCCTCCACTTT	CSARAWTGIDSPLHF
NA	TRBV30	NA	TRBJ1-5	TGTGCCTGGAGTGTGGAGGATCAGCCCCAGCATTTT	CAWSVEDQPQHF
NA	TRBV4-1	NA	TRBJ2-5	TGCGCCAGCAGCCGTTTATACCAAGAGACCCAGTACTTC	CASSRLYQETQYF
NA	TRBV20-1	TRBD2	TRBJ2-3	TGCAGTGCTAGACGAACTAGCGGGTCTAGTCGGACAGATACGCAGTATTTT	CSARRTSGSSRTDTQYF
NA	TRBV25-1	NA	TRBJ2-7	TGTGCCAGCAGTAACCCAGGGTTGGGTCACGAGCAGTACTTC	CASSNPGLGHEQYF
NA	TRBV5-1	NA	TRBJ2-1	TGCGCCAGCAGCTTGGTTGTGACTAGAGGCTACAATGAGCAGTTCTTC	CASSLVVTRGYNEQFF
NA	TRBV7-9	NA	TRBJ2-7	TGTGCCAGCAGCTTCTCAGGGACCAGGGTGCAGTACTTC	CASSFSGTRVQYF
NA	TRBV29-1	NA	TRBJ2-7	TGCAGCGTCGGTGGGAGCACTACTTACGAGCAGTACTTC	CSVGGSTTYEQYF
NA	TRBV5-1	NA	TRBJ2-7	TGCGCCAGCAGCTTGTTGGAGACTAGTACGTACGAGCAGTACTTC	CASSLLETSTYEQYF
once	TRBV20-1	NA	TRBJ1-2	TGCAGTGCTCTAGCATGGGGGTTGGATGGCTACACCTTC	CSALAWGLDGYTF
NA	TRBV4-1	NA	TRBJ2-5	TGCGCCAGCAGCCAACCCGACAGGTCCCCTCAAGAGACCCAGTACTTC	CASSQPDRSPQETQYF
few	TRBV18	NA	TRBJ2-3	TGTGCCAGCTCACTTCGGGACACGACAGATACGCAGTATTTT	CASSLRDTTDTQYF
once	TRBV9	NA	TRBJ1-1	TGTGCCAGCAGACCCGGCGGGGGATCTGAAGCTTTCTTT	CASRPGGGSEAFF
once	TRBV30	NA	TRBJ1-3	TGTGCCTGGACCGCGGGGCGGCCTGGAAACACCATATATTTT	CAWTAGRPGNTIYF
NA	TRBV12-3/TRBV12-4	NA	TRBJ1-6	TGTGCCAGCAGTTTAAGCAGTACACCCCTCCACTTT	CASSLSSTPLHF
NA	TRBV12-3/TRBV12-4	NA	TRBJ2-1	TGTGCCAGCAGAGAGCGGGCGGGAATCAATGAGCAGTTCTTC	CASRERAGINEQFF
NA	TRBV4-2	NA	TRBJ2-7	TGTGCCAGCAGCCAAGCGGGGGCGAACGAGCAGTACTTC	CASSQAGANEQYF
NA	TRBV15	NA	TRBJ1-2	TGTGCCACCAGCAGAGATCCTACTACCAACTATGGCTACACCTTC	CATSRDPTTNYGYTF
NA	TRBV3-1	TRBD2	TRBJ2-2	TGTGCCAGCAGCCTACTAGCGGGGGGCTTGAACACCGGGGAGCTGTTTTTT	CASSLLAGGLNTGELFF
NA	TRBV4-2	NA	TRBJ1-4	TGTGCCAGCAGTCCCGGGTCGGTGGGGACAAATGAAAAACTGTTTTTT	CASSPGSVGTNEKLFF
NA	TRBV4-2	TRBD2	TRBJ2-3	TGTGCCAGCAGCCACCCGGGACTAGCGGGGGGTGGTGGCACAGATACGCAGTATTTT	CASSHPGLAGGGGTDTQYF
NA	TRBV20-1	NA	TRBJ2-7	TGCAGTGCTAGAGGGTCCCCCAACGAGCAGTACTTC	CSARGSPNEQYF
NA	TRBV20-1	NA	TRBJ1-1	TGCAGTGCTAGGAGCCAGGGGCGCTGGGGGTATGAGGACACTGAAGCTTTCTTT	CSARSQGRWGYEDTEAFF
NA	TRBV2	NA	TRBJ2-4	TGTGCCAGCAGTGAAGCGCGGGGGCTCGCCAAAAACATTCAGTACTTC	CASSEARGLAKNIQYF
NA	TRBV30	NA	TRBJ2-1	TGTGCCTGGGGGGCGCGGCTCGATGAGCAGTTCTTC	CAWGARLDEQFF
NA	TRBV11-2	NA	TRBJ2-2	TGTGCCAGCAGCTTCTCTGTGGGCTTCGCCGGGGAGCTGTTTTTT	CASSFSVGFAGELFF
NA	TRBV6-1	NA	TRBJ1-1	TGTGCCAGCAGTGAAATCTCAGGGGCTGAAGCTTTCTTT	CASSEISGAEAFF
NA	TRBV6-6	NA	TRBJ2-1	TGTGCCAGCAGCCCTTTGAGTCTCTCGGAGCAGTTCTTC	CASSPLSLSEQFF
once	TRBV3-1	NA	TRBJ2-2	TGTGCCAGCAGCCAAGAAGGGAGAAGGGGACCCGGGGAGCTGTTTTTT	CASSQEGRRGPGELFF